These 4 T cell receptor beta chains share one sample of origin, sequenced in a study of regulatory T cells in long-lasting Graves disease. Described time point: persistent/refractory GD, antithyroid drugs over 5 years with positive TRAb. PBMC-extracted RNA yielded the TCR library. The authors built TCR beta libraries using iRepertoire HTBI primers and Arm-PCR of CDR3 regions. Each CDR3 protein gets one entry after TCRdb re-called the multiplex PCR reads with MiXCR. The data show about 660,000 distinct CDR3 sequences, 25% to 30% seen once. The specimen was peripheral blood mononuclear cells (PBMCs), collected when the disease was refractory, from a patient treated with antithyroid drugs. Receptors originate from a female donor with Graves disease.

The chain links TRBV27 to TRBJ1-1; D might be TRBD1 (6 bases). V was clipped by 3 bases and J by 8 bases, with 19 bases between them. CDR1 is MNHEY and CDR2 is SMNVEV in the germline V gene (reference sequence). The CDR3 has 15 residues. The CDR3 is CASSFQRDTLSEAFF. In nucleotides, the CDR3 is TGTGCCAGCAGTTTCCAACGGGACACGTTATCCGAAGCTTTCTTT.

This clonotype was detected ten times or more. The chain carries TRBV12-3 or TRBV12-4 and TRBJ1-1; perhaps TRBD1 as D (5 bases). V was clipped by 5 bases and J by 1 base, with 11 bases between them. This CDR3 region has 14 residues. CDR3 region: CASSGTYRNTEAFF. CDR3 nucleotides: TGTGCCAGCAGTGGGACCTACCGGAACACTGAAGCTTTCTTT.

V is TRBV12-3 or TRBV12-4 and J is TRBJ1-5; D possibly corresponds to TRBD1 (5 bases). Trimming left V 3 bases short and J 1 base short, with 22 bases between. The CDR3 spans 19 residues. In DNA form, the CDR3 reads TGTGCCAGCAGTTTGGTGCAGGGTAGGGGCCTCGGGAGCAATCAGCCCCAGCATTTT. Its protein is CASSLVQGRGLGSNQPQHF.

This clonotype was detected a few times. The chain links TRBV20-1 to TRBJ2-7, with 11 bases fitting TRBD2. Trimming removed 1 base from V and 3 bases from J; junction bases left unmatched: 2. The CDR3 runs 14 residues. Germline values: CDR1 DFQATT, CDR2 SNEGSKA (reference sequence). The CDR3 bases are TGCAGTGCTAGAGTTGGACTAGCGGGCTACGAGCAGTACTTC. It encodes CSARVGLAGYEQYF.